These T cell receptor beta chains were read from a single sample in a study of CD8 T cells in ankylosing spondylitis. TCRdb passed the 5' RACE reads through MiXCR, listing each CDR3 protein once. The sample contains 130,000 or so distinct CDR3 sequences, around 7% of which appear only once. The sequenced sample was blood, either unsorted or a sorted T cell fraction (not recorded which). The receptors were sampled from a male donor with ankylosing spondylitis or in good health (not recorded which). Both conserved end residues are part of each CDR3. Fields, in order: V gene, D gene, J gene, clone size, CDR3 protein, CDR3 DNA. D genes are given only for firm matches. Expanded clones get a size class; other rows say once, few or many, or leave the size out.

v_gene: TRBV5-1; d_gene: .; j_gene: TRBJ1-2; abundance: many; CDR3aa: CASSLDRSNYGYTF; CDR3nt: TGCGCCAGCAGCTTGGACAGGAGTAACTATGGCTACACCTTC
v_gene: TRBV10-3; d_gene: .; j_gene: TRBJ2-5; abundance: many; CDR3aa: CAISESFGDQETQYF; CDR3nt: TGTGCCATCAGTGAGTCATTCGGGGATCAAGAGACCCAGTACTTC
v_gene: TRBV20-1; d_gene: .; j_gene: TRBJ2-7; abundance: many; CDR3aa: CSARDLRDDEQYF; CDR3nt: TGCAGTGCTAGAGATCTCAGGGACGACGAGCAGTACTTC
v_gene: TRBV10-3; d_gene: .; j_gene: TRBJ2-4; abundance: many; CDR3aa: CAISESQAVQYF; CDR3nt: TGTGCCATCAGTGAGAGTCAGGCAGTTCAGTACTTC
v_gene: TRBV10-3; d_gene: .; j_gene: TRBJ2-5; abundance: many; CDR3aa: CAISAGIQETQYF; CDR3nt: TGTGCCATCAGTGCTGGGATCCAAGAGACCCAGTACTTC
v_gene: TRBV5-1; d_gene: TRBD1; j_gene: TRBJ2-1; abundance: many; CDR3aa: CASSLTGQGSSNEQFF; CDR3nt: TGCGCCAGCAGCTTGACCGGACAGGGTTCAAGCAATGAGCAGTTCTTC
v_gene: TRBV5-1; d_gene: .; j_gene: TRBJ1-1; abundance: many; CDR3aa: CASCAGRSVDTEAFF; CDR3nt: TGCGCCAGCTGCGCGGGACGTTCGGTGGACACTGAAGCTTTCTTT
v_gene: TRBV13; d_gene: .; j_gene: TRBJ2-3; abundance: many; CDR3aa: CANTRRGSDTQYF; CDR3nt: TGTGCCAATACACGGAGGGGCTCAGATACGCAGTATTTT
v_gene: TRBV2; d_gene: TRBD1; j_gene: TRBJ2-7; abundance: many; CDR3aa: CASNLTGARYEQYF; CDR3nt: TGTGCCAGCAACCTGACAGGGGCAAGGTACGAGCAGTACTTC
v_gene: TRBV5-1; d_gene: .; j_gene: TRBJ1-4; abundance: many; CDR3aa: CASKRGSGSEKLFF; CDR3nt: TGCGCCAGCAAGCGGGGATCGGGAAGCGAAAAACTGTTTTTT
v_gene: TRBV5-1; d_gene: TRBD1; j_gene: TRBJ2-5; abundance: many; CDR3aa: CASRTGQTRETQYF; CDR3nt: TGCGCCAGCAGAACGGGACAGACCAGAGAGACCCAGTACTTC
v_gene: TRBV7-9; d_gene: TRBD1; j_gene: TRBJ2-7; abundance: many; CDR3aa: CASSLTGGWEQYF; CDR3nt: TGTGCCAGCAGCTTAACAGGGGGCTGGGAGCAGTACTTC
v_gene: TRBV10-3; d_gene: .; j_gene: TRBJ2-3; abundance: many; CDR3aa: CAIGALGAFPDTQYF; CDR3nt: TGTGCCATCGGGGCCCTTGGCGCTTTCCCAGATACGCAGTATTTT
v_gene: TRBV19; d_gene: .; j_gene: TRBJ1-2; abundance: many; CDR3aa: CASISGSGARGYGYTF; CDR3nt: TGTGCCAGTATATCGGGTTCCGGGGCCAGGGGCTATGGCTACACCTTC
v_gene: TRBV20-1; d_gene: TRBD2; j_gene: TRBJ2-7; abundance: many; CDR3aa: CSARLLAGNSYEQYF; CDR3nt: TGCAGTGCTAGGCTTTTAGCGGGCAACTCCTACGAGCAGTACTTC
v_gene: TRBV20-1; d_gene: .; j_gene: TRBJ1-2; abundance: many; CDR3aa: CSARSEGANYGYTF; CDR3nt: TGCAGTGCTAGATCGGAGGGAGCAAACTATGGCTACACCTTC
v_gene: TRBV7-2; d_gene: .; j_gene: TRBJ2-5; abundance: many; CDR3aa: CASSLARSGKETQYF; CDR3nt: TGTGCCAGCAGCTTAGCGCGTTCCGGGAAAGAGACCCAGTACTTC
v_gene: TRBV20-1; d_gene: .; j_gene: TRBJ1-2; abundance: many; CDR3aa: CSAPGDDNYGYTF; CDR3nt: TGCAGTGCTCCAGGGGATGATAACTATGGCTACACCTTC
v_gene: TRBV20-1; d_gene: .; j_gene: TRBJ1-2; abundance: many; CDR3aa: CSARTPAAGIPNYGYTF; CDR3nt: TGCAGTGCTAGAACCCCAGCCGCGGGGATTCCTAACTATGGCTACACCTTC
v_gene: TRBV28; d_gene: TRBD1; j_gene: TRBJ2-7; abundance: .; CDR3aa: CASSLSTGFLDEQYF; CDR3nt: TGTGCCAGCAGTTTATCGACAGGGTTTCTCGACGAGCAGTACTTC
v_gene: TRBV28; d_gene: .; j_gene: TRBJ1-2; abundance: many; CDR3aa: CASSFRGNGYTF; CDR3nt: TGTGCCAGCAGTTTTAGAGGAAATGGCTACACCTTC
v_gene: TRBV5-1; d_gene: .; j_gene: TRBJ1-3; abundance: many; CDR3aa: CASSADNSGNTIYF; CDR3nt: TGCGCCAGCAGCGCGGACAACTCTGGAAACACCATATATTTT
v_gene: TRBV5-6; d_gene: TRBD2; j_gene: TRBJ2-7; abundance: .; CDR3aa: CASSLRLALNYEQYF; CDR3nt: TGTGCCAGCAGCTTGCGACTAGCTCTTAACTACGAGCAGTACTTC
v_gene: TRBV20-1; d_gene: TRBD1; j_gene: TRBJ1-5; abundance: many; CDR3aa: CSARVSGTGNQPQHF; CDR3nt: TGCAGTGCTAGGGTTTCCGGGACAGGGAATCAGCCCCAGCATTTT
v_gene: TRBV10-3; d_gene: TRBD1; j_gene: TRBJ2-1; abundance: many; CDR3aa: CAISDLGQGRDEQFF; CDR3nt: TGTGCCATCAGTGATTTGGGACAGGGGAGGGATGAGCAGTTCTTC
v_gene: TRBV20-1; d_gene: .; j_gene: TRBJ1-3; abundance: many; CDR3aa: CSASSDPGSGNTIYF; CDR3nt: TGCAGTGCTAGCTCAGACCCCGGCTCTGGAAACACCATATATTTT
v_gene: TRBV20-1; d_gene: TRBD2; j_gene: TRBJ2-3; abundance: many; CDR3aa: CSARKAGDSTDTQYF; CDR3nt: TGCAGTGCTAGAAAAGCGGGGGATAGCACAGATACGCAGTATTTT
v_gene: TRBV5-5; d_gene: .; j_gene: TRBJ1-5; abundance: many; CDR3aa: CASSLGAANQPQHF; CDR3nt: TGTGCCAGCAGCTTGGGGGCTGCAAATCAGCCCCAGCATTTT
v_gene: TRBV12-3/TRBV12-4; d_gene: .; j_gene: TRBJ2-7; abundance: many; CDR3aa: CASSSTGSYEQYF; CDR3nt: TGTGCCAGCAGCTCCACGGGATCGTACGAGCAGTACTTC
v_gene: TRBV11-2; d_gene: TRBD2; j_gene: TRBJ2-4; abundance: many; CDR3aa: CASSSLVAGLAKNIQYF; CDR3nt: TGTGCCAGCAGCTCACTCGTAGCGGGATTAGCCAAAAACATTCAGTACTTC
v_gene: TRBV20-1; d_gene: TRBD1; j_gene: TRBJ2-1; abundance: many; CDR3aa: CSAIQRTGFEQFF; CDR3nt: TGCAGTGCTATCCAGCGGACAGGGTTTGAGCAGTTCTTC
v_gene: TRBV12-3/TRBV12-4; d_gene: .; j_gene: TRBJ2-2; abundance: many; CDR3aa: CASSRGETGELFF; CDR3nt: TGTGCCAGCAGCCGAGGAGAGACCGGGGAGCTGTTTTTT
v_gene: TRBV3-1; d_gene: .; j_gene: TRBJ1-2; abundance: many; CDR3aa: CASSQERGYGYTF; CDR3nt: TGTGCCAGCAGCCAAGAAAGGGGATATGGCTACACCTTC
v_gene: TRBV18; d_gene: .; j_gene: TRBJ1-6; abundance: many; CDR3aa: CASSDGGNSPLHF; CDR3nt: TGTGCCAGCTCTGATGGGGGCAATTCACCCCTCCACTTT
v_gene: TRBV6-6; d_gene: .; j_gene: TRBJ1-1; abundance: many; CDR3aa: CASSSEGTEAFF; CDR3nt: TGTGCCAGCAGTTCAGAGGGGACTGAAGCTTTCTTT
v_gene: TRBV18; d_gene: .; j_gene: TRBJ2-7; abundance: .; CDR3aa: CASSPPSGSYEQYF; CDR3nt: TGTGCCAGCTCACCACCGTCAGGGTCCTACGAGCAGTACTTC
v_gene: TRBV20-1; d_gene: .; j_gene: TRBJ2-7; abundance: many; CDR3aa: CSAPDGSYEQYF; CDR3nt: TGCAGTGCCCCGGACGGTTCCTACGAGCAGTACTTC
v_gene: TRBV20-1; d_gene: TRBD2; j_gene: TRBJ2-2; abundance: many; CDR3aa: CSANPPLGTSGRVPPGELFF; CDR3nt: TGCAGTGCTAACCCACCACTCGGGACTAGCGGGAGGGTGCCTCCCGGGGAGCTGTTTTTT
v_gene: TRBV12-3/TRBV12-4; d_gene: .; j_gene: TRBJ2-6; abundance: many; CDR3aa: CASIQAGANVLTF; CDR3nt: TGTGCCAGCATTCAGGCCGGGGCCAACGTCCTGACTTTC
v_gene: TRBV5-6; d_gene: .; j_gene: TRBJ2-3; abundance: many; CDR3aa: CASRLQGIDTQYF; CDR3nt: TGTGCCAGCAGACTCCAGGGGATAGATACGCAGTATTTT
v_gene: TRBV7-2; d_gene: TRBD1; j_gene: TRBJ1-3; abundance: few; CDR3aa: CASSLQGALTGNTIYF; CDR3nt: TGTGCCAGCAGCTTACAGGGGGCTTTAACAGGAAACACCATATATTTT
v_gene: TRBV25-1; d_gene: .; j_gene: TRBJ2-3; abundance: many; CDR3aa: CASSTGHSTDTQYF; CDR3nt: TGTGCCAGCAGTACCGGACACAGCACAGATACGCAGTATTTT
v_gene: TRBV28; d_gene: .; j_gene: TRBJ1-1; abundance: many; CDR3aa: CASSLWVEANTEAFF; CDR3nt: TGTGCCAGCAGTTTATGGGTGGAGGCGAACACTGAAGCTTTCTTT
v_gene: TRBV5-1; d_gene: .; j_gene: TRBJ1-1; abundance: many; CDR3aa: CASSPGLPGAEAFF; CDR3nt: TGCGCCAGCAGCCCCGGGCTGCCTGGCGCTGAAGCTTTCTTT
v_gene: TRBV12-3/TRBV12-4; d_gene: TRBD1; j_gene: TRBJ2-2; abundance: many; CDR3aa: CASRETGVVGELFF; CDR3nt: TGTGCCAGCAGGGAAACAGGGGTCGTGGGGGAGCTGTTTTTT
v_gene: TRBV6-5; d_gene: TRBD2; j_gene: TRBJ2-7; abundance: many; CDR3aa: CASSWTSGMTYEQYF; CDR3nt: TGTGCCAGCAGTTGGACTAGCGGGATGACTTACGAGCAGTACTTC
v_gene: TRBV5-1; d_gene: .; j_gene: TRBJ1-1; abundance: many; CDR3aa: CASSLEHWGSTEAFF; CDR3nt: TGCGCCAGCAGCTTGGAGCATTGGGGCTCCACTGAAGCTTTCTTT
v_gene: TRBV20-1; d_gene: TRBD2; j_gene: TRBJ2-3; abundance: many; CDR3aa: CSTRGAGVDTQYF; CDR3nt: TGCAGTACGAGAGGGGCGGGAGTGGATACGCAGTATTTT
v_gene: TRBV5-5; d_gene: .; j_gene: TRBJ1-5; abundance: many; CDR3aa: CASSLAVGQPQHF; CDR3nt: TGTGCCAGCAGCTTGGCCGTTGGTCAGCCCCAGCATTTT
v_gene: TRBV2; d_gene: .; j_gene: TRBJ1-4; abundance: .; CDR3aa: CASSDGTEKLFF; CDR3nt: TGTGCCAGCAGTGACGGGACGGAAAAACTGTTTTTT
v_gene: TRBV5-1; d_gene: .; j_gene: TRBJ2-3; abundance: .; CDR3aa: CASSLLMITDTQYF; CDR3nt: TGCGCCAGCAGCTTATTAATGATCACAGATACGCAGTATTTT
v_gene: TRBV5-1; d_gene: .; j_gene: TRBJ1-1; abundance: many; CDR3aa: CASSPDAGVDTEAFF; CDR3nt: TGCGCCAGCAGCCCGGACGCAGGGGTGGATACTGAAGCTTTCTTT
v_gene: TRBV10-3; d_gene: .; j_gene: TRBJ2-3; abundance: .; CDR3aa: CAISERQGSADTQYF; CDR3nt: TGTGCCATCAGTGAACGGCAGGGTAGTGCAGATACGCAGTATTTT